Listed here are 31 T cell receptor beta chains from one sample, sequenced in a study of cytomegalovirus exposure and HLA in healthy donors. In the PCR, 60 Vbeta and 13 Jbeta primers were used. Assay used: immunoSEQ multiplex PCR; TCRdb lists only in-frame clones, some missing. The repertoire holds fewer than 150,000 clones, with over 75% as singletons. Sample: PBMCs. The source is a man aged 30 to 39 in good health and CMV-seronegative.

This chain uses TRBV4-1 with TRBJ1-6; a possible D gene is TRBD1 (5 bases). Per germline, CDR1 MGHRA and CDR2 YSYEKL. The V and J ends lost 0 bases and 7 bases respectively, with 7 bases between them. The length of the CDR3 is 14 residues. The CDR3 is CASSQDYRNSPLHF. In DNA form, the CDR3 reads TGCGCCAGCAGCCAAGACTACAGGAATTCACCCCTCCACTTT.

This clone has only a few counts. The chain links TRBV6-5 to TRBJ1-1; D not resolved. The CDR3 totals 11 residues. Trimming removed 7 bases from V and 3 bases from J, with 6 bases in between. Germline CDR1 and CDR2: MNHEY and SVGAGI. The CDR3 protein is CASTGDTEAFF. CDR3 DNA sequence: TGTGCCAGCACCGGGGACACTGAAGCTTTCTTT.

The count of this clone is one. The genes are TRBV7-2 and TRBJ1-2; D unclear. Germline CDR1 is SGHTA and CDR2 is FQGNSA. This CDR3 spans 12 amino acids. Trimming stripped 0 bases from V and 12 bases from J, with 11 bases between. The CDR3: CASSLAGRLNTF. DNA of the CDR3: TGTGCCAGCAGCTTAGCAGGCAGGCTCAACACCTTC. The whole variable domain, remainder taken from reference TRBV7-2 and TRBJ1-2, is GAGVSQSPSNKVTEKGKDVELRCDPISGHTALYWYRQSLGQGLEFLIYFQGNSAPDKSGLPSDRFSAERTGGSVSTLTIQRTQQEDSAVYLCASSLAGRLNTFGSGTRLTVV.

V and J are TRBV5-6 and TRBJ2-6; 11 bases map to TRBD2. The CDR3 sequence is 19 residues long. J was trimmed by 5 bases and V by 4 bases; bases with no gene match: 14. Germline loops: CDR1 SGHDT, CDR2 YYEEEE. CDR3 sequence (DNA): TGTGCCAGCAGCGAACCGGGACTAGCGGTGGATTCCTGGGCCAACGTCCTGACTTTC. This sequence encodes CASSEPGLAVDSWANVLTF.

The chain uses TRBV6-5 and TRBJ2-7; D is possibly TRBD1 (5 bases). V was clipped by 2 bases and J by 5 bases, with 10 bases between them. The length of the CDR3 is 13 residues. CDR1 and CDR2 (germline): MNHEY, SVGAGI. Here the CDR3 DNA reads TGTGCCAGCAGTTACCCCCCAGGGCACGAGCAGTACTTC. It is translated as CASSYPPGHEQYF.

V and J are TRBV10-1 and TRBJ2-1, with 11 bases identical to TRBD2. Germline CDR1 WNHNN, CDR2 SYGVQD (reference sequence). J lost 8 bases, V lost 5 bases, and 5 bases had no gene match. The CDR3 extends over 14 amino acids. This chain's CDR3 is CASSTSGGIDEQFF. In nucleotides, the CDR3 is TGCGCCAGCAGTACTAGCGGGGGTATCGATGAGCAGTTCTTC.

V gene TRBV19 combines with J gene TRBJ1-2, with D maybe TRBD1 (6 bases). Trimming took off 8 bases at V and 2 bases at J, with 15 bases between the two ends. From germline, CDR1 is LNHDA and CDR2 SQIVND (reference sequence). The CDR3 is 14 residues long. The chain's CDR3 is CASLPGQTNYGYTF. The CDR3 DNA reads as TGTGCCAGTCTTCCGGGACAAACCAACTATGGCTACACCTTC.

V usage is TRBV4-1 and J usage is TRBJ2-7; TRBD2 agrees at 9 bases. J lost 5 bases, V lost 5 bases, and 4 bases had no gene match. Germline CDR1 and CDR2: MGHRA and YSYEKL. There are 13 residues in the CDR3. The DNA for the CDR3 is TGCGCCAGCAGCTCGGGACTAGCTCACGAGCAGTACTTC. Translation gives CASSSGLAHEQYF.

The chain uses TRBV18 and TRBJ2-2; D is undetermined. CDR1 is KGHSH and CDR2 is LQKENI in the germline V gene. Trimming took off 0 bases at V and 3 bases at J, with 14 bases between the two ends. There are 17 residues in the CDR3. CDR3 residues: CASSPPGARVDTGELFF. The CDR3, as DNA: TGTGCCAGCTCACCACCTGGAGCGAGAGTCGACACCGGGGAGCTGTTTTTT. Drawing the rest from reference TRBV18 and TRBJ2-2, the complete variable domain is NAGVMQNPRHLVRRRGQEARLRCSPMKGHSHVYWYRQLPEEGLKFMVYLQKENIIDESGMPKERFSAEFPKEGPSILRIQQVVRGDSAAYFCASSPPGARVDTGELFFGEGSRLTVL.

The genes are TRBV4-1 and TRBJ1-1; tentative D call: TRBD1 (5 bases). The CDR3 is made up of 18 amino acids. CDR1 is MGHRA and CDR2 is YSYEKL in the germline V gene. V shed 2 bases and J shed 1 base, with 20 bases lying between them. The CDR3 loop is CASSQFDRGPLRNTEAFF. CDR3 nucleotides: TGCGCCAGCAGCCAATTTGACAGAGGCCCCCTCCGGAACACTGAAGCTTTCTTT.

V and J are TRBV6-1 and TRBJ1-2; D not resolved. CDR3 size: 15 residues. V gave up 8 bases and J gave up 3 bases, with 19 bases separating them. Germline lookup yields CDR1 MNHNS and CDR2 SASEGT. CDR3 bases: TGTGCCAGCTCAGCCTACCATATGGGAGACTATGGCTACACCTTC. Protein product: CASSAYHMGDYGYTF.

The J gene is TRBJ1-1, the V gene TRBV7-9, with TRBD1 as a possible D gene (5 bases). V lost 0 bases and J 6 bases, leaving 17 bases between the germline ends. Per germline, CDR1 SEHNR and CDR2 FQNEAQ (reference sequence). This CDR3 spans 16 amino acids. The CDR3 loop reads CASSLAGGSHGAEAFF. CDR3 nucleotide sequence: TGTGCCAGCAGCTTAGCGGGGGGGAGTCATGGGGCTGAAGCTTTCTTT.

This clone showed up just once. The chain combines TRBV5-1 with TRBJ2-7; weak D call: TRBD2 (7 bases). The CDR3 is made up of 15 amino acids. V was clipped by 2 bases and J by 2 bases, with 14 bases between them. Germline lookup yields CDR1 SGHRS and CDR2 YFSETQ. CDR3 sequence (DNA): TGCGCCAGCAGCTTCATGGGGGGGGACACCTACGAGCAGTACTTC. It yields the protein CASSFMGGDTYEQYF.

The CDR3 DNA reads as TGCGCCAGCAGCACCGGGACAGGGTATCAGCCCCAGCATTTT. It translates to CASSTGTGYQPQHF. J is TRBJ1-5 and V is TRBV4-1; TRBD1 aligns across 9 bases. This CDR3 comprises 14 residues. CDR1 MGHRA and CDR2 YSYEKL come from the germline V gene. Trimming took 5 bases from V and 5 from J; bases not matched to a gene: 4.

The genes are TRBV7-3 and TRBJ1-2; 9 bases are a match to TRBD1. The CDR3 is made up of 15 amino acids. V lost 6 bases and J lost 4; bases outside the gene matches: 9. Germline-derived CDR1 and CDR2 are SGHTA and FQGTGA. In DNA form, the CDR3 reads TGTGCCAGCAGATTGGGACAGGGCCTCGCCTATGGCTACACCTTC. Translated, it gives CASRLGQGLAYGYTF.

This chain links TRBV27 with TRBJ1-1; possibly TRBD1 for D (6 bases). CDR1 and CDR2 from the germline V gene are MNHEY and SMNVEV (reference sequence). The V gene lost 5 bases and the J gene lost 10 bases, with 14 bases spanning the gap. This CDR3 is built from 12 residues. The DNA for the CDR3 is TGTGCCAGCAGTGTACAACAGGGCCCAGCTTTCTTT. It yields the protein CASSVQQGPAFF.

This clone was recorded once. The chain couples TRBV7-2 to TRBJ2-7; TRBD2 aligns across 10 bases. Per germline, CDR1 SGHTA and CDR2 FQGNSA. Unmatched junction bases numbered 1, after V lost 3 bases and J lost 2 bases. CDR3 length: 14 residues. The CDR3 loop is CASSFSGGPYEQYF. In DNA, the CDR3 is TGTGCCAGCAGCTTTAGCGGGGGGCCCTACGAGCAGTACTTC.

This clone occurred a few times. The CDR3 DNA reads TGTGCCAGCAGTTACACTGAGTCGCACGCCGGTGGCTACACCTTC. Translating gives CASSYTESHAGGYTF. V usage is TRBV6-6 and J usage is TRBJ1-2; no clear D. Germline assignment: CDR1 MNHNY and CDR2 SVGAGI (reference sequence). This CDR3 contains 15 residues. V was pared by 2 bases and J by 7 bases, with 17 bases between.

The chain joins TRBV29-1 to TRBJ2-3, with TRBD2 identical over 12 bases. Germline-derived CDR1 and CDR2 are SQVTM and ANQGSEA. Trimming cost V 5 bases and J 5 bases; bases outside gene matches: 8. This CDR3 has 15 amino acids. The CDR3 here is CSVSRLAGDGDTQYF. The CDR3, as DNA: TGCAGCGTTTCTCGACTAGCGGGAGATGGAGATACGCAGTATTTT.

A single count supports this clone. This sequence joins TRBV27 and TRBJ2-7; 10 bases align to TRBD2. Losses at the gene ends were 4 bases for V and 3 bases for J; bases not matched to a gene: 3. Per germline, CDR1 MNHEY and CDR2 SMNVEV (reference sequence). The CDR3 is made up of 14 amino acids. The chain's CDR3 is CASSSSGRNYEQYF. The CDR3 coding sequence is TGTGCCAGCAGTTCTAGCGGGAGAAACTACGAGCAGTACTTC.

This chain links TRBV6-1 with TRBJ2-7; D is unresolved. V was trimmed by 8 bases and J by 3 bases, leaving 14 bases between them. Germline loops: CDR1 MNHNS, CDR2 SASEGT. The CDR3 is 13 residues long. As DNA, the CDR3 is TGTGCCAGCTCCCAAACAACGTTCTACGAGCAGTACTTC. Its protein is CASSQTTFYEQYF.

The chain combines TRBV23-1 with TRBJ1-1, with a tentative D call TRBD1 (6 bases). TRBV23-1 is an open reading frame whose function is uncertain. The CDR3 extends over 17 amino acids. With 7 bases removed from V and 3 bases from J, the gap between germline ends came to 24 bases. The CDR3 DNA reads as TGCGCCAGCACGCAGACCCAGTCCTCCAAGGGGGACACTGAAGCTTTCTTT. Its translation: CASTQTQSSKGDTEAFF.

DNA for the CDR3: TGTGCCAGCAGCCCCGGACTAGCGGGGGAAATGTACTTC. This translates into CASSPGLAGEMYF. V usage is TRBV7-9 and J usage is TRBJ2-7; 13 bases fit TRBD2. Per germline, CDR1 SEHNR and CDR2 FQNEAQ (reference sequence). The CDR3 loop spans 13 amino acids. Trimming at V came to 5 bases and at J to 12 bases, leaving 7 bases not matched to a gene. The full variable domain, rest sourced from reference TRBV7-9 and TRBJ2-7, is DTGVSQNPRHKITKRGQNVTFRCDPISEHNRLYWYRQTLGQGPEFLTYFQNEAQLEKSRLLSDRFSAERPKGSFSTLEIQRTEQGDSAMYLCASSPGLAGEMYFGPGTRLTVT.

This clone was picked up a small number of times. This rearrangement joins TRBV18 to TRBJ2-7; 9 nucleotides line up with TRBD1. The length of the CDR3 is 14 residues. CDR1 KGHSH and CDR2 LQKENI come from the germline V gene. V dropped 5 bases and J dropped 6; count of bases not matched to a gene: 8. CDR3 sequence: CASSSRDRAGEQYF. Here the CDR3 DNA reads TGTGCCAGCTCATCCCGGGACAGGGCCGGCGAGCAGTACTTC.

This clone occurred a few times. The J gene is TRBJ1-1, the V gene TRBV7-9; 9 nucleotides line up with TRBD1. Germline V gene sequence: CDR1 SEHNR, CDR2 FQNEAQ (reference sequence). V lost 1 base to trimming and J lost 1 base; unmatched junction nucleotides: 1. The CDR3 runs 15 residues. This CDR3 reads CASSLGQGGNTEAFF. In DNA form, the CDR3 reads TGTGCCAGCAGCTTAGGACAGGGGGGGAACACTGAAGCTTTCTTT.

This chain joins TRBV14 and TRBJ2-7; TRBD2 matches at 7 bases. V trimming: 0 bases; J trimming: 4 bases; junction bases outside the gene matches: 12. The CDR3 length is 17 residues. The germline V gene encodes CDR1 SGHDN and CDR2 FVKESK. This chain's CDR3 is CASSQDRPAGDGYEQYF. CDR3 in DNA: TGTGCCAGCAGCCAAGATCGGCCGGCGGGAGATGGGTACGAGCAGTACTTC.

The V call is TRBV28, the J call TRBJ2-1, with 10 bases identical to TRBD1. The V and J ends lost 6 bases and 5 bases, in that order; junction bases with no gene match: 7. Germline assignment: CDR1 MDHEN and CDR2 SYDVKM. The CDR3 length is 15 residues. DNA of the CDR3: TGTGCCAGCAGCTTCCGGGACAGGGGCAACAATGAGCAGTTCTTC. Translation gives CASSFRDRGNNEQFF.

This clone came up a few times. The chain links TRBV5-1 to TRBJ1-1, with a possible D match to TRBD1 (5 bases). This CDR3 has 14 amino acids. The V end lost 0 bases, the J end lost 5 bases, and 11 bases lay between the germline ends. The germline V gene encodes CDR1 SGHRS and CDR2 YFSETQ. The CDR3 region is CASSLEGWGTEAFF. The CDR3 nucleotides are TGCGCCAGCAGCTTGGAGGGGTGGGGAACTGAAGCTTTCTTT. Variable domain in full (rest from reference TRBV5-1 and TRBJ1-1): KAGVTQTPRYLIKTRGQQVTLSCSPISGHRSVSWYQQTPGQGLQFLFEYFSETQRNKGNFPGRFSGRQFSNSRSEMNVSTLELGDSALYLCASSLEGWGTEAFFGQGTRLTVV.

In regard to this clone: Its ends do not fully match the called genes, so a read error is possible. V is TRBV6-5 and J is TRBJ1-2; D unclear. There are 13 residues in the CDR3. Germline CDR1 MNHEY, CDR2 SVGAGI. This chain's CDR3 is CASSYSSGSGYPF. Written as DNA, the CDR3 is TGTGCCAGCAGTTACTCGTCCGGGAGTGGCTACCCCTTC.

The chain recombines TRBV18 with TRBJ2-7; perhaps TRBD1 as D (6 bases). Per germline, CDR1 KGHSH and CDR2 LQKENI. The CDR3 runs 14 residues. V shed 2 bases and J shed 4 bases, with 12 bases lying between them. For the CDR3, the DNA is TGTGCCAGCTCACCAATGGACAGCCAATACGAGCAGTACTTC. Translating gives CASSPMDSQYEQYF.

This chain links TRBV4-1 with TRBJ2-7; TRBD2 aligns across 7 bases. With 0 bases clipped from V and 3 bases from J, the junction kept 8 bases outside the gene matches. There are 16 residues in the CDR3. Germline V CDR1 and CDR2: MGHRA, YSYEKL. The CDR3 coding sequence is TGCGCCAGCAGCCAAGAGCTTTCCCCTAGCGGCTACGAGCAGTACTTC. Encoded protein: CASSQELSPSGYEQYF.